Presented here are 26 T cell receptor beta chains from one specimen sequenced in a study of blood T cell repertoires in COVID-19. This table comes from immunoSEQ multiplex PCR, and its TCRdb copy is limited to in-frame clones, with some not included. This repertoire shows 240,000 or so clones, more than 75% found once; its top ten account for 0.95% to 1%. The sample taken for sequencing was peripheral blood. Receptors originate from a woman in her thirties or forties who had recovered from COVID-19.

V usage is TRBV5-1 and J usage is TRBJ1-2; no clear D gene. CDR1 is SGHRS and CDR2 is YFSETQ in the germline V gene. The CDR3 loop spans 12 amino acids. Trimming left V 5 bases short and J 3 bases short, with 8 bases between. The DNA for the CDR3 is TGCGCCAGCAGAACGGAGGACTATGGCTACACCTTC. Translation: CASRTEDYGYTF.

This chain uses TRBV3-1 (or the pseudogene TRBV3-2) with TRBJ2-7; TRBD2 aligns across 9 bases. CDR3 length: 16 residues. Trimming took 0 bases from V and 3 from J; bases not matched to a gene: 6. Per germline, CDR1 LGHDT and CDR2 YNNKEL (reference sequence). The CDR3 is CASSQDSSGSLYEQYF. The CDR3 DNA is TGTGCCAGCAGCCAAGATAGTAGCGGGAGTCTCTACGAGCAGTACTTC.

V and J are TRBV7-2 and TRBJ2-1; 8 nucleotides agree with TRBD2. The V gene end was trimmed by 1 base and the J gene end by 5 bases; junction bases not matched to a gene: 7. CDR3 length equals 16 residues. Germline CDR1 SGHTA, CDR2 FQGNSA. Here the CDR3 DNA reads TGTGCCAGCAGCTTAGGAGCTAGCGGGCCCCACAATGAGCAGTTCTTC. Translated, it gives CASSLGASGPHNEQFF.

The chain has TRBV5-4 and TRBJ2-5; 9 bases map to TRBD2. J was trimmed by 2 bases and V by 4 bases; bases with no gene match: 6. Germline-derived CDR1 and CDR2 are SGHNT and YYREEE (reference sequence). The CDR3 has 15 residues. CDR3 in DNA: TGTGCCAGCAGCCGAGCGGGGGGCCGGCAAGAGACCCAGTACTTC. This encodes CASSRAGGRQETQYF.

The chain combines TRBV11-2 with TRBJ1-1; no definite D call. The V gene lost 5 bases and the J gene lost 1 base, with 8 bases spanning the gap. The CDR3 extends over 13 amino acids. CDR1 is SGHAT, CDR2 FQNNGV, per germline. CDR3: CASSPEGNTEAFF. The CDR3 DNA sequence: TGTGCCAGCAGCCCTGAGGGGAACACTGAAGCTTTCTTT. The whole variable domain, filled in from reference TRBV11-2 and TRBJ1-1, reads EAGVAQSPRYKIIEKRQSVAFWCNPISGHATLYWYQQILGQGPKLLIQFQNNGVVDDSQLPKDRFSAERLKGVDSTLKIQPAKLEDSAVYLCASSPEGNTEAFFGQGTRLTVV.

The sample holds one count of this clone. The CDR3 DNA is TGTGCCAGCAGCACCACTAGCGACTACGAGCAGTACTTC. Encoded protein: CASSTTSDYEQYF. The chain combines TRBV9 with TRBJ2-7, with 7 positions matching TRBD2. Germline-derived CDR1 and CDR2 are SGDLS and YYNGEE. V dropped 4 bases and J dropped 3; count of bases not matched to a gene: 4. This CDR3 is 13 amino acids long.

The chain uses TRBV3-1 (or the pseudogene TRBV3-2) and TRBJ2-5; D may be TRBD2 (7 bases). V gave up 0 bases and J gave up 5 bases, with 19 bases separating them. Germline lookup yields CDR1 LGHDT and CDR2 YNNKEL (reference sequence). There are 17 residues in the CDR3. The CDR3 nucleotides are TGTGCCAGCAGCCAAGATGGGGGGGGCCCCCAGGGGGAGACCCAGTACTTC. Amino acids: CASSQDGGGPQGETQYF.

The V gene is TRBV30, the J gene TRBJ1-5, with D possibly matching TRBD1 (5 bases). The CDR3 loop spans 16 amino acids. Trimming removed 0 bases from V and 2 bases from J, with 14 bases in between. Per the germline V gene, CDR1 is GTSNPN and CDR2 is SVGIG (reference sequence). The CDR3, as DNA: TGTGCCTGGAGTGTCCCCCCAGGGTCCGGCAATCAGCCCCAGCATTTT. This codes for CAWSVPPGSGNQPQHF.

The rearrangement uses TRBV7-8 and TRBJ1-1; tentative D call: TRBD1 (6 bases). The CDR3 sequence is 14 residues long. Per germline, CDR1 SGHVS and CDR2 FQNEAQ. The V and J ends lost 3 bases and 4 bases respectively, with 12 bases between them. DNA for the CDR3: TGTGCCAGCAGCTTCCAGGGGTCTGGCACTGAAGCTTTCTTT. It yields the protein CASSFQGSGTEAFF. Complete variable domain (other parts from reference TRBV7-8 and TRBJ1-1): GAGVSQSPRYKVAKRGQDVALRCDPISGHVSLFWYQQALGQGPEFLTYFQNEAQLDKSGLPSDRFFAERPEGSVSTLKIQRTQQEDSAVYLCASSFQGSGTEAFFGQGTRLTVV.

This chain connects TRBV30 to TRBJ2-1, with 11 nucleotides matching TRBD1. The V gene's germline CDR1 is GTSNPN and CDR2 SVGIG (reference sequence). The length of the CDR3 is 15 residues. The J segment lost 4 bases and the V segment lost 3 bases, leaving 5 bases of the junction unmatched. CDR3 nucleotide sequence: TGTGCCTGGAGCCCCGGGACAGGGGGTTACAATGAGCAGTTCTTC. Its protein product is CAWSPGTGGYNEQFF.

The chain employs TRBV18 and TRBJ2-2; 7 bases line up with TRBD2. Trimming cost V 3 bases and J 0 bases; bases outside gene matches: 7. Germline V gives CDR1 KGHSH, CDR2 LQKENI. The CDR3 totals 17 residues. For the CDR3, the DNA is TGTGCCAGCTCACCCCTACCGGGAGGCTCGAACACCGGGGAGCTGTTTTTT. Its translation is CASSPLPGGSNTGELFF.

The rearrangement uses TRBV5-1 and TRBJ2-5, with 12 bases that match TRBD2. Per germline, CDR1 SGHRS and CDR2 YFSETQ. The CDR3 is 15 residues long. V gave up 4 bases and J gave up 3 bases; unmatched junction bases: 4. This chain's CDR3 is CASSPGLAGKETQYF. The DNA for the CDR3 is TGCGCCAGCAGCCCTGGACTAGCGGGAAAAGAGACCCAGTACTTC.

The V and J genes are TRBV6-2 or TRBV6-3 and TRBJ2-2; D not certain. CDR1 is MNHEY and CDR2 is SVGEGT in the germline V gene. This CDR3 region has 12 residues. Trimming pared 2 bases from V and 13 bases from J, leaving 11 bases between. The CDR3 sequence is CASSYPSHGLFF. For the CDR3, the DNA is TGTGCCAGCAGTTACCCATCTCACGGGCTGTTTTTT.

The chain joins TRBV5-4 to TRBJ2-2; 8 nucleotides agree with TRBD1. The CDR3 extends over 14 amino acids. The V gene end was trimmed by 4 bases and the J gene end by 5 bases; junction bases not matched to a gene: 4. Germline V CDR1 and CDR2: SGHNT, YYREEE (reference sequence). The CDR3 DNA follows: TGTGCCAGCAGCAAACAGGGGGTTACCGGGGAGCTGTTTTTT. Translation gives CASSKQGVTGELFF.

This chain uses TRBV27 with TRBJ2-7, with D possibly TRBD1 on 6 matching bases. Between the trimmed V and J ends, which lost 3 bases and 2 bases, there was a span of 14 bases. In germline, CDR1 is MNHEY, CDR2 SMNVEV (reference sequence). The CDR3 consists of 15 residues. The CDR3 coding sequence is TGTGCCAGCAGTTTGGGGTGGGGGACAACCTACGAGCAGTACTTC. This sequence encodes CASSLGWGTTYEQYF.

The chain carries TRBV4-2 and TRBJ2-7; maybe TRBD1 (8 bases). Germline V gives CDR1 LGHNA, CDR2 YNFKEQ. The CDR3 contains 16 residues. V lost 4 bases to trimming and J lost 3 bases, with 19 bases between them. CDR3: CASSPTEQGGGYEQYF. The CDR3 DNA reads as TGTGCCAGCAGCCCGACCGAACAGGGGGGGGGCTACGAGCAGTACTTC.

The rearrangement links TRBV4-1 to TRBJ1-6; TRBD1 matches at 7 bases. CDR3 length: 17 amino acids. J gave up 6 bases and V 3 bases, and 11 bases lay outside the gene matches. Germline V gene lookup returns CDR1 MGHRA and CDR2 YSYEKL. The CDR3 loop is CASSQTADRQINSPLHF. Written as DNA, the CDR3 is TGCGCCAGCAGCCAGACCGCGGACAGGCAAATTAATTCACCCCTCCACTTT.

The V call is TRBV4-3, the J call TRBJ2-1; perhaps TRBD1 as D (5 bases). Germline V gene sequence: CDR1 LGHNA, CDR2 YSLEER. This CDR3 is built from 16 residues. V was clipped by 1 base and J by 0 bases, with 10 bases between them. CDR3 DNA sequence: TGCGCCAGCAGCCAAGGGGGCGCAAGCTCCTACAATGAGCAGTTCTTC. Residues: CASSQGGASSYNEQFF.

The gene calls are TRBV7-8 and TRBJ1-2, with a weak D call TRBD1 (6 bases). The V end lost 3 bases, the J end lost 8 bases, and 10 bases lay between the germline ends. The CDR3 sequence is 12 residues long. From germline, CDR1 is SGHVS and CDR2 FQNEAQ. The CDR3 nucleotides are TGTGCCAGCAGCTTGGGACATGGGGGCTACACCTTC. It is translated as CASSLGHGGYTF. Using reference TRBV7-8 and TRBJ1-2 for the parts outside the CDR3, the full variable domain is GAGVSQSPRYKVAKRGQDVALRCDPISGHVSLFWYQQALGQGPEFLTYFQNEAQLDKSGLPSDRFFAERPEGSVSTLKIQRTQQEDSAVYLCASSLGHGGYTFGSGTRLTVV.

The CDR3 sequence: CASSLGGGSQYF. The CDR3 nucleotides are TGTGCCAGCAGCTTAGGGGGAGGGTCGCAGTATTTT. The chain couples TRBV7-3 to TRBJ2-3; 7 nucleotides line up with TRBD2. Germline loops: CDR1 SGHTA, CDR2 FQGTGA. The CDR3 is 12 amino acids. V lost 2 bases to trimming and J lost 10 bases; unmatched junction nucleotides: 3.

The V and J genes are TRBV6-2 or TRBV6-3 and TRBJ1-2; D ambiguous. The CDR3 runs 13 residues. V was trimmed by 2 bases and J by 4 bases, leaving 8 bases between them. Looked up from germline, CDR1 is MNHEY and CDR2 is SVGEGT. The CDR3 region is CASSYVSGYGYTF. CDR3 bases: TGTGCCAGCAGTTACGTTTCGGGCTATGGCTACACCTTC.

The J gene is TRBJ2-7, the V gene TRBV27; possible D gene TRBD1, 5 bases. This CDR3 has 12 amino acids. V gave up 5 bases and J gave up 7 bases, with 12 bases separating them. CDR1 MNHEY and CDR2 SMNVEV come from the germline V gene (reference sequence). The CDR3 protein is CASSVNRMEQYF. The DNA of the CDR3 is TGTGCCAGCAGTGTAAACAGGATGGAGCAGTACTTC.

This rearrangement joins TRBV27 to TRBJ2-7; 8 bases map to TRBD2. Germline CDR1 is MNHEY and CDR2 is SMNVEV (reference sequence). The CDR3 extends over 15 amino acids. V lost 5 bases, J lost 6 bases, and 12 bases stayed unmatched. Here the CDR3 DNA reads TGTGCCAGCAGTCCAAAAGCGGGAGAGGCTGGCGAGCAGTACTTC. It yields the protein CASSPKAGEAGEQYF.

This clone has just a few counts. V usage is TRBV7-9 and J usage is TRBJ2-7; D is possibly TRBD2 (6 bases). Germline V gives CDR1 SEHNR, CDR2 FQNEAQ (reference sequence). The CDR3 totals 14 residues. The V gene lost 1 base and the J gene lost 3 bases, with 10 bases spanning the gap. CDR3 loop: CASSLDGGYYEQYF. CDR3 DNA sequence: TGTGCCAGCAGCTTAGATGGGGGGTACTACGAGCAGTACTTC. The entire variable domain, with the rest obtained from reference TRBV7-9 and TRBJ2-7, is as follows: DTGVSQNPRHKITKRGQNVTFRCDPISEHNRLYWYRQTLGQGPEFLTYFQNEAQLEKSRLLSDRFSAERPKGSFSTLEIQRTEQGDSAMYLCASSLDGGYYEQYFGPGTRLTVT.

The chain uses TRBV18 and TRBJ2-2; D is ambiguous. The germline gives CDR1 KGHSH, CDR2 LQKENI. Deletions cut 2 bases from V and 4 bases from J, with 8 bases between. The CDR3 loop spans 14 amino acids. The CDR3 DNA is TGTGCCAGCTCACCAGTGCCCGGCACCGGGGAGCTGTTTTTT. It specifies CASSPVPGTGELFF.

The chain uses TRBV6-2 or TRBV6-3 and TRBJ1-5, with 7 bases identical to TRBD1. Germline values: CDR1 MNHEY, CDR2 SVGEGT. The CDR3 totals 16 residues. V trimming: 3 bases; J trimming: 3 bases; junction bases outside the gene matches: 8. The CDR3 nucleotides are TGTGCCAGCAGTTATCCTGGCAGGGGGACCAATCAGCCCCAGCATTTT. It is translated as CASSYPGRGTNQPQHF.